The 23 T cell receptor beta chains listed next were all sequenced from one sample in a study of CD8 T cells in ankylosing spondylitis. One entry per CDR3 protein results from TCRdb running MiXCR on the 5' RACE reads. The top ten hold under 1.2% of the sample, which has around 480,000 distinct CDR3 sequences, over 15% seen once. Study-level findings and limits: Typical of ankylosing spondylitis blood, it appeared, was a TCR beta motif of roughly eight highly homologous variants.

The antigens of these receptors remain unknown. The sample consisted of blood, either unsorted or a sorted T cell fraction (not recorded which). The receptors were sampled from a male donor with ankylosing spondylitis.

There are a few counts of this clonotype. The genes are TRBV12-3 or TRBV12-4 and TRBJ1-3; D is uncertain. The V gene lost 1 base and the J gene lost 0 bases, with 4 bases spanning the gap. CDR3 size: 14 residues. CDR3 in amino acids: CASSLGLSGNTIYF. CDR3 nucleotide sequence: TGTGCCAGCAGTTTAGGTCTCTCTGGAAACACCATATATTTT.

The chain links TRBV6-5 to TRBJ1-4; no reliable D call. The CDR3 sequence is 13 residues long. CDR1 and CDR2 (germline): MNHEY, SVGAGI. V was cut by 2 bases and J by 5 bases, with 6 bases left in between. Here the CDR3 reads CASSYTRNEKLFF. CDR3 DNA: TGTGCCAGCAGTTACACGCGAAATGAAAAACTGTTTTTT.

A few counts support this clonotype. CDR3 amino acids: CASNGQGNSPLHF. The CDR3 region has the DNA TGTGCCAGCAACGGACAGGGCAATTCACCCCTCCACTTT. The chain is built from TRBV3-1 and TRBJ1-6; the match to TRBD1 covers 8 bases. The germline V gene encodes CDR1 LGHDT and CDR2 YNNKEL (reference sequence). The CDR3 covers 13 residues. With V trimmed by 7 bases and J by 7 bases, 3 bases remained unmatched.

Comment on this clonotype: The junction and the germline gene differ at one end; a read error may be behind it. The CDR3 sequence: CASSSSGTGLHGYTF. CDR3 coding DNA: TGTGCCAGCAGCTCATCCGGGACAGGGCTCCATGGCTACACTTTC. The chain uses TRBV7-2 and TRBJ1-2; 9 bases line up with TRBD1. Germline V gene lookup returns CDR1 SGHTA and CDR2 FQGNSA. The CDR3 runs to 15 residues.

The chain has TRBV20-1 and TRBJ2-3, with 7 nucleotides matching TRBD1. This CDR3 spans 14 amino acids. With 5 bases clipped from V and 3 bases from J, the junction kept 8 bases outside the gene matches. Germline CDR1 reads DFQATT; CDR2 reads SNEGSKA (reference sequence). The CDR3 is CSARKGGRTDTQYF. As DNA, the CDR3 is TGCAGTGCTCGAAAAGGGGGCAGGACAGATACGCAGTATTTT.

The V call is TRBV14, the J call TRBJ1-6; 10 positions match TRBD1. This CDR3 comprises 15 residues. The germline gives CDR1 SGHDN, CDR2 FVKESK. Unmatched junction bases numbered 4, after V lost 4 bases and J lost 7 bases. The CDR3, as DNA: TGTGCCAGCAGCCGCTGGACAGGGGGAAATTCACCCCTCCACTTT. This encodes CASSRWTGGNSPLHF.

This chain connects TRBV5-1 to TRBJ1-6, with D perhaps TRBD1 (5 bases). CDR1 and CDR2 from the germline V gene are SGHRS and YFSETQ. The CDR3 sequence is 13 residues long. Trimming stripped 0 bases from V and 8 bases from J, with 6 bases between. CDR3 in DNA: TGCGCCAGCAGCTTGGAAGGGGATTCACCCCTCCACTTT. It specifies CASSLEGDSPLHF.

The CDR3 DNA reads TGTGCCAGAGGACTAGCGCGGAACGAGCAGTACTTC. It translates to CARGLARNEQYF. The genes are TRBV11-2 and TRBJ2-7; 9 nucleotides align to TRBD2. Germline V gene data show CDR1 as SGHAT and CDR2 as FQNNGV. The length of the CDR3 is 12 residues. V gave up 9 bases and J gave up 5 bases; unmatched junction bases: 5.

This clonotype turned up a few times. The rearrangement links TRBV18 to TRBJ1-1; D is ambiguous. The V gene lost 3 bases and the J gene lost 6 bases, with 14 bases spanning the gap. CDR1 and CDR2 (germline): KGHSH, LQKENI. The CDR3 runs to 14 residues. CDR3 residues: CASSPDYKVSEAFF. Here the CDR3 DNA reads TGTGCCAGCTCACCGGATTATAAGGTTTCTGAAGCTTTCTTT.

The rearrangement uses TRBV20-1 and TRBJ1-5; 12 positions match TRBD1. Trimming cost V 3 bases and J 7 bases; bases outside gene matches: 7. Germline-derived CDR1 and CDR2 are DFQATT and SNEGSKA (reference sequence). The CDR3 has 15 residues. This chain's CDR3 is CSARVGQGAGQPQHF. CDR3 nucleotide sequence: TGCAGTGCTAGGGTGGGACAGGGGGCTGGACAGCCCCAGCATTTT.

The chain employs TRBV3-1 and TRBJ2-2; D is perhaps TRBD2 (5 bases). V was pared by 0 bases and J by 8 bases, with 13 bases between. Germline V gene data show CDR1 as LGHDT and CDR2 as YNNKEL (reference sequence). The CDR3 is 15 residues long. CDR3 residues: CASSQDWWESGELFF. CDR3 DNA: TGTGCCAGCAGCCAAGATTGGTGGGAGTCGGGGGAGCTGTTTTTT.

The chain links TRBV30 to TRBJ1-2; D is possibly TRBD1 (5 bases). Per the germline V gene, CDR1 is GTSNPN and CDR2 is SVGIG (reference sequence). This CDR3 comprises 12 residues. The V end was cut by 2 bases, the J end by 6 bases, with 10 bases between. This chain's CDR3 is CAWSKGIDGYTF. The CDR3 nucleotides are TGTGCCTGGAGTAAGGGGATCGATGGCTACACCTTC.

The V and J genes are TRBV20-1 and TRBJ1-5; 7 positions match TRBD1. V was pared by 0 bases and J by 2 bases, with 16 bases of the junction left unmatched. The CDR3 covers 19 residues. CDR1 is DFQATT, CDR2 SNEGSKA, per germline (reference sequence). The CDR3 coding sequence is TGCAGTGCTAGAGATTTGGCCAGGGAAGGCGGACAGGGCAATCAGCCCCAGCATTTT. As protein: CSARDLAREGGQGNQPQHF.

This clonotype was picked up a small number of times. The rearrangement joins TRBV20-1 to TRBJ1-1; TRBD1 matches 10 bases. This CDR3 has 16 amino acids. V lost 3 bases and J lost 0; bases outside the gene matches: 7. CDR1 and CDR2 (germline): DFQATT, SNEGSKA (reference sequence). CDR3 in amino acids: CSASRQGAIMNTEAFF. The CDR3 DNA sequence: TGCAGTGCTAGCAGACAGGGGGCGATCATGAACACTGAAGCTTTCTTT.

This clonotype was observed at least ten times. The chain has TRBV3-1 and TRBJ1-2; D is ambiguous. Trimming removed 5 bases from V and 2 bases from J, with 18 bases in between. Germline V lookup: CDR1 LGHDT, CDR2 YNNKEL (reference sequence). The CDR3 consists of 16 residues. CDR3 DNA: TGTGCCAGCAGCTCAAGGTTCGGGGAAGGGAACTATGGCTACACCTTC. This encodes CASSSRFGEGNYGYTF.

A few counts support this clonotype. The rearrangement joins TRBV7-3 to TRBJ2-3; TRBD1 is a possible D gene (5 bases). In germline, CDR1 is SGHTA, CDR2 FQGTGA. The V end was cut by 2 bases, the J end by 3 bases, with 9 bases between. The length of the CDR3 is 14 residues. The CDR3 loop reads CASSLGAPTDTQYF. CDR3 in DNA: TGTGCCAGCAGCTTAGGGGCCCCAACAGATACGCAGTATTTT.

The J gene is TRBJ2-5, the V gene TRBV20-1, with 7 bases fitting TRBD1. Germline V lookup: CDR1 DFQATT, CDR2 SNEGSKA (reference sequence). J lost 4 bases, V lost 6 bases, and 8 bases had no gene match. The CDR3 loop spans 13 amino acids. CDR3 loop: CSAPHRGGETQYF. The DNA of the CDR3 is TGCAGTGCGCCCCACAGGGGCGGAGAGACCCAGTACTTC.

The rearrangement links TRBV18 to TRBJ1-4; no clear D gene. With 2 bases removed from V and 8 bases from J, the gap between germline ends came to 15 bases. This CDR3 comprises 15 residues. The V gene's germline CDR1 is KGHSH and CDR2 LQKENI. CDR3 region: CASSPVAGSGEKLFF. The CDR3 DNA sequence: TGTGCCAGCTCACCAGTGGCCGGGTCGGGCGAAAAACTGTTTTTT.

This clonotype was counted many times. The CDR3 loop reads CASRNGGIGELFF. The CDR3 DNA is TGTGCCAGCAGAAATGGGGGGATCGGGGAGCTGTTTTTT. The chain uses TRBV12-3 or TRBV12-4 and TRBJ2-2; D may be TRBD2 (6 bases). The V end was cut by 6 bases, the J end by 7 bases, with 12 bases between. The CDR3 is 13 amino acids.

V is TRBV11-2 and J is TRBJ2-7; 9 bases map to TRBD1. Per the germline V gene, CDR1 is SGHAT and CDR2 is FQNNGV. CDR3 size: 14 residues. V was clipped by 4 bases and J by 2 bases; unmatched bases: 3. The CDR3 nucleotides are TGTGCCAGCAGCTCCGGGACAGGGCCCTACGAGCAGTACTTC. It codes for CASSSGTGPYEQYF.

This clonotype was seen a handful of times. Its ends do not fully match the called genes, so a read error is possible. The chain has TRBV12-5 and TRBJ2-1; D may be TRBD1 (8 bases). The length of the CDR3 is 12 residues. From germline, CDR1 is LGHNT and CDR2 FRNRAP. CDR3 coding DNA: TGTGCTAGTGGAGGGGACGACAGGGGACTATTTTTC. This codes for CASGGDDRGLFF.

The chain is built from TRBV6-1 and TRBJ1-1; 10 bases align to TRBD1. The CDR3 runs 15 residues. Germline V gives CDR1 MNHNS, CDR2 SASEGT. V lost 4 bases, J lost 3 bases, and 5 bases stayed unmatched. The CDR3 DNA follows: TGTGCCAGCAGTGCTTTGACAGGGGGCGACACTGAAGCTTTCTTT. Translation gives CASSALTGGDTEAFF.

The chain employs TRBV5-5 and TRBJ1-1; D uncertain. This CDR3 contains 15 residues. In germline, CDR1 is SGHKS, CDR2 YYEKEE (reference sequence). Trimming removed 0 bases from V and 1 base from J, with 10 bases in between. Written as DNA, the CDR3 is TGTGCCAGCAGCTTGGATCTATTGGGGAACACTGAAGCTTTCTTT. Protein: CASSLDLLGNTEAFF.